Sequencing of this TCR beta chain was carried out in a study of a mutant IDH1 vaccine in newly diagnosed glioma. Study as a whole: Once 4-6 weeks had passed after radiotherapy alone, vaccination started, or it started with temozolomide cycles. There were approximately 60% males and roughly 38% females among treated patients, whose mean age was approximately 38 years. Antecedent treatment encompassed radiotherapy, temozolomide, or their combination; the majority received both.

The table came from immunoSEQ multiplex PCR; TCRdb's copy has only in-frame clones and leaves some out. The sample shows about 25,000 clones, less than 85% of them seen only once. CDR1 is GTSNPN and CDR2 is SVGIG in the germline V gene (reference sequence). V lost 1 base and J 2 bases, leaving 8 bases between the germline ends. The CDR3 runs to 13 residues. Time point in this sample: week 11, during vaccination. With topical imiquimod, each dose of the vaccine consisted of 300 ug of mutant IDH1 20-mer peptide. Newly diagnosed WHO grade 3 or 4 IDH1-mutant, ATRX-lost astrocytomas were identified in the donors. Details on this clone: Antigen specificity is unknown.

This TCR derives from a man aged 18 to 30 with glioma. Some clones in this sample may be carry-over from other donors' samples. Sequencing used peripheral blood mononuclear cells (PBMCs), obtained from a glioma patient whose treatment included an IDH1 peptide vaccine. This chain uses TRBV30 with TRBJ1-1; D gene unclear. CDR3 DNA sequence: TGTGCCTGGAGTGGTACCTTAAACACTGAAGCTTTCTTT. Translation gives CAWSGTLNTEAFF.